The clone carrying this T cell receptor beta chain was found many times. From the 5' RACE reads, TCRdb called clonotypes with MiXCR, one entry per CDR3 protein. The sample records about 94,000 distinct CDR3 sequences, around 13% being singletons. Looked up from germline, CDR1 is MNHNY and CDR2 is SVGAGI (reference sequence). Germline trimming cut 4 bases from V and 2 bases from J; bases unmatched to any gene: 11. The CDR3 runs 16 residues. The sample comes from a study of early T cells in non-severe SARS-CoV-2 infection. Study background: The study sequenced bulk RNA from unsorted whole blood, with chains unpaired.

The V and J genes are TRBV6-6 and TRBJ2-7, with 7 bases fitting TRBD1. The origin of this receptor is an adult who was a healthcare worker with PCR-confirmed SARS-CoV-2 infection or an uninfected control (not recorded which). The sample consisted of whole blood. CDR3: CASSLLTGQLAYEQYF. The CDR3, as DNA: TGTGCCAGCAGTTTACTGACGGGACAGCTAGCCTACGAGCAGTACTTC.